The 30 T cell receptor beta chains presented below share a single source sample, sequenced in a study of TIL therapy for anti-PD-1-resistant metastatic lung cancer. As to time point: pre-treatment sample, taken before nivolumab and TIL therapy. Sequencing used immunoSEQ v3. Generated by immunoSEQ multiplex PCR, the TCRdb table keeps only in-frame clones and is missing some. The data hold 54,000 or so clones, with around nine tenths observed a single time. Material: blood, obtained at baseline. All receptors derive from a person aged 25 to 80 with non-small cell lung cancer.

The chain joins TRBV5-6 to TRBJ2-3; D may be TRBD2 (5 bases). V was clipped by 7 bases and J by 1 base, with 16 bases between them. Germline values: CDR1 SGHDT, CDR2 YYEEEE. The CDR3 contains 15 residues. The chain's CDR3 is CASLIGGWGTDTQYF. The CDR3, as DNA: TGTGCCAGCCTGATTGGAGGTTGGGGCACAGATACGCAGTATTTT. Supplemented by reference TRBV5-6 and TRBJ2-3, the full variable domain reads DAGVTQSPTHLIKTRGQQVTLRCSPKSGHDTVSWYQQALGQGPQFIFQYYEEEERQRGNFPDRFSGHQFPNYSSELNVNALLLGDSALYLCASLIGGWGTDTQYFGPGTRLTVL.

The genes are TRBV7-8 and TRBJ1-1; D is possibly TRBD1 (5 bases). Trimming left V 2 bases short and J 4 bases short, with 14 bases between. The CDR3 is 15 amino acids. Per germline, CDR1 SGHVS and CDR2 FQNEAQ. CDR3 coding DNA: TGTGCCAGCAGCTTACGGGACGAGGAGGCCACTGAAGCTTTCTTT. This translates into CASSLRDEEATEAFF. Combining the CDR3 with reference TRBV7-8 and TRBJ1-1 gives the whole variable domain GAGVSQSPRYKVAKRGQDVALRCDPISGHVSLFWYQQALGQGPEFLTYFQNEAQLDKSGLPSDRFFAERPEGSVSTLKIQRTQQEDSAVYLCASSLRDEEATEAFFGQGTRLTVV.

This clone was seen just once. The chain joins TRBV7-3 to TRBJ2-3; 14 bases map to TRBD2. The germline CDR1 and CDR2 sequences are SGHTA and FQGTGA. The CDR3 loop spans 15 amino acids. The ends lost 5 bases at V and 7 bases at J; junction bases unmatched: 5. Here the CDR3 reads CASSPGTSGGHTQYF. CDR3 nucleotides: TGTGCCAGCAGCCCCGGGACTAGCGGGGGCCATACGCAGTATTTT.

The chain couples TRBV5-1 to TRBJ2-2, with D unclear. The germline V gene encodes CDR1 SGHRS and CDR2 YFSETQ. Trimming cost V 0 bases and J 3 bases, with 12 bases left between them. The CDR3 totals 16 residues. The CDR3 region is CASSLADGPYTGELFF. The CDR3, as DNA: TGCGCCAGCAGCTTGGCTGATGGACCTTACACCGGGGAGCTGTTTTTT.

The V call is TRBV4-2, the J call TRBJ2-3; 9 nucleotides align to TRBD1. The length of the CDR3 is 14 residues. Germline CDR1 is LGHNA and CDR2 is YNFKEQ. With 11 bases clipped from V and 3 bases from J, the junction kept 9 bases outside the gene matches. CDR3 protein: CASRPGQGTDTQYF. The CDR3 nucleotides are TGTGCCTCTCGCCCGGGACAGGGTACAGATACGCAGTATTTT.

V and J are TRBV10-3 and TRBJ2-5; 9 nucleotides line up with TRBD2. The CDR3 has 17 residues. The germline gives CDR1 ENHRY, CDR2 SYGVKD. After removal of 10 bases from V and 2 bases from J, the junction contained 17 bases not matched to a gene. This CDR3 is CATQAPLLAGRQETQYF. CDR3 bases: TGTGCCACCCAGGCTCCCTTACTAGCGGGTAGGCAAGAGACCCAGTACTTC.

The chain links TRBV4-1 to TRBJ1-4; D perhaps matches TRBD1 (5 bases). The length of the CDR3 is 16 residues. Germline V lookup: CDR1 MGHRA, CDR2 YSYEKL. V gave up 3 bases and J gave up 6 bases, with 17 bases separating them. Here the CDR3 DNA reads TGCGCCAGCAGCCACTTAAGCGGACGGGGGGATGAAAAACTGTTTTTT. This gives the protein CASSHLSGRGDEKLFF.

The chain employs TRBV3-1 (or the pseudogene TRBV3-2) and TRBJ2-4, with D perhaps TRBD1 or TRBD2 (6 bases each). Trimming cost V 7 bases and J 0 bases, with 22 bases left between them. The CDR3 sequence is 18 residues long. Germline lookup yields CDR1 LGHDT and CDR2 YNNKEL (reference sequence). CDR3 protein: CASITKGGGRLAKNIQYF. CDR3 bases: TGTGCCAGCATCACGAAGGGTGGGGGGCGATTAGCCAAAAACATTCAGTACTTC.

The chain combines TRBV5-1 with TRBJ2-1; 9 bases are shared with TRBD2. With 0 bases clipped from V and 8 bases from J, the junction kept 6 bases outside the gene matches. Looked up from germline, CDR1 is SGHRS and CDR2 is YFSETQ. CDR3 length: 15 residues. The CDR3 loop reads CASSLETSGGDEQFF. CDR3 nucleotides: TGCGCCAGCAGCTTGGAGACTAGCGGTGGGGATGAGCAGTTCTTC.

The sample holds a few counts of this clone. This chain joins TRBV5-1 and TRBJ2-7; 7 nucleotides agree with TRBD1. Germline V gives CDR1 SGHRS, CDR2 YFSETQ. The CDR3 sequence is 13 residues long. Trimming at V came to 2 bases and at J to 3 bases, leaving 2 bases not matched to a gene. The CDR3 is CASSFGTDYEQYF. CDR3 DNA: TGCGCCAGCAGCTTTGGGACAGACTACGAGCAGTACTTC.

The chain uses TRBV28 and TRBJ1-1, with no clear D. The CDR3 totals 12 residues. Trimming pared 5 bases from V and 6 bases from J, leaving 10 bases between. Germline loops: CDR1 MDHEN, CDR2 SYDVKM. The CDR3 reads CASSVGQAEAFF. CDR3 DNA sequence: TGTGCCAGCAGTGTCGGGCAGGCTGAAGCTTTCTTT.

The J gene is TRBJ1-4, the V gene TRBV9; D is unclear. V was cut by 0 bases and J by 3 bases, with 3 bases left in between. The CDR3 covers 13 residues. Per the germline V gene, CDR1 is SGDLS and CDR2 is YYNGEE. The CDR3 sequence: CASSVVPNEKLFF. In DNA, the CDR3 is TGTGCCAGCAGCGTAGTCCCTAATGAAAAACTGTTTTTT.

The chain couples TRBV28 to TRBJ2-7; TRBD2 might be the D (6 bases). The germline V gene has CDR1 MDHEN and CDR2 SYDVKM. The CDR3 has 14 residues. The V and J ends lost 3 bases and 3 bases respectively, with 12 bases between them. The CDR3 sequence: CASSLGGPVYEQYF. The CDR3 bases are TGTGCCAGCAGTTTGGGGGGACCAGTCTACGAGCAGTACTTC.

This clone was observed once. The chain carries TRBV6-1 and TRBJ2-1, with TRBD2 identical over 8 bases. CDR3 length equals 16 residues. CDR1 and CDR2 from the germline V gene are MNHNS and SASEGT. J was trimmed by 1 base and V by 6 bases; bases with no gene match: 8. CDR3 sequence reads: CASSERSGRSYNEQFF. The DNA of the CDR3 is TGTGCCAGCAGCGAAAGGAGCGGGAGATCCTACAATGAGCAGTTCTTC.

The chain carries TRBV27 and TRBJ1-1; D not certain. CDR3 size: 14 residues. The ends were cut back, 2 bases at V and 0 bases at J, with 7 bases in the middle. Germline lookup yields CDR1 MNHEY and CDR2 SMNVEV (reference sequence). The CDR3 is CASSLKALNTEAFF. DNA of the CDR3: TGTGCCAGCAGTTTAAAGGCCTTGAACACTGAAGCTTTCTTT.

Here the CDR3 reads CASSEQGTWTSTEAFF. The CDR3 nucleotides are TGTGCCAGCAGTGAACAGGGCACCTGGACTTCAACGGAGGCTTTCTTT. The chain is built from TRBV2 and TRBJ1-1; TRBD1 might be the D (5 bases). The germline V gene encodes CDR1 SNHLY and CDR2 FYNNEI. The ends were cut back, 2 bases at V and 11 bases at J, with 24 bases in the middle. The CDR3 extends over 16 amino acids.

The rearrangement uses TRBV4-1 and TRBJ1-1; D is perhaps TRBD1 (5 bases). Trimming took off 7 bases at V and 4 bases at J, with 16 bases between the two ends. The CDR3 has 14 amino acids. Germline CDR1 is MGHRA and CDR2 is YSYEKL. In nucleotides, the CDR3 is TGCGCCAGCACCCTCGGAGGGGTGAGCACTGAAGCTTTCTTT. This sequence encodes CASTLGGVSTEAFF.

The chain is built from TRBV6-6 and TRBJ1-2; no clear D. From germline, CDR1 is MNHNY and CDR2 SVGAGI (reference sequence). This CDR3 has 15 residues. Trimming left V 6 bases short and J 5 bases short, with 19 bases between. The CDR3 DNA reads TGTGCCAGCAGCCTATCGGTGGACTCCCCTTATGGCTACACCTTC. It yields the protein CASSLSVDSPYGYTF.

CDR3 region: CASSSGTGASPLHF. The CDR3 DNA reads as TGTGCCAGCAGCTCCGGGACAGGGGCTTCACCCCTCCACTTT. The chain couples TRBV7-9 to TRBJ1-6; TRBD1 matches 10 bases. CDR1 and CDR2 (germline): SEHNR, FQNEAQ (reference sequence). The trim removed 4 bases at V and 9 bases at J, leaving 3 bases unmatched. This CDR3 comprises 14 residues. Full variable domain (rest looked up from reference TRBV7-9 and TRBJ1-6): DTGVSQNPRHKITKRGQNVTFRCDPISEHNRLYWYRQTLGQGPEFLTYFQNEAQLEKSRLLSDRFSAERPKGSFSTLEIQRTEQGDSAMYLCASSSGTGASPLHFGNGTRLTVT.

The CDR3 protein is CASSGTGDYYGYTF. Here the CDR3 DNA reads TGTGCCAGCAGCGGGACAGGGGATTACTATGGCTACACCTTC. The chain links TRBV5-6 to TRBJ1-2, with 10 bases aligning to TRBD1. The CDR3 is 14 residues long. V shed 4 bases and J 3 bases; nucleotides not matched to a gene: 3. Germline CDR1 SGHDT, CDR2 YYEEEE.

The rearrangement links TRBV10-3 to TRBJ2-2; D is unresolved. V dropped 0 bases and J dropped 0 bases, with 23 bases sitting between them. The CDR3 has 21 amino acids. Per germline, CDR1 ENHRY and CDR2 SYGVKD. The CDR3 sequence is CAISESESVRIRPPNTGELFF. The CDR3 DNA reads TGTGCCATCAGTGAGTCGGAATCGGTACGGATCAGGCCGCCGAACACCGGGGAGCTGTTTTTT.

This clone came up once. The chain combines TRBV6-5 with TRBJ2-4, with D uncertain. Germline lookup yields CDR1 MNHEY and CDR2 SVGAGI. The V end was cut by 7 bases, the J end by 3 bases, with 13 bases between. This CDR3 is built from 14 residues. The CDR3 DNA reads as TGTGCCAGCATTGTTGGTTTTGGCAAAAACATTCAGTACTTC. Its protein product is CASIVGFGKNIQYF.

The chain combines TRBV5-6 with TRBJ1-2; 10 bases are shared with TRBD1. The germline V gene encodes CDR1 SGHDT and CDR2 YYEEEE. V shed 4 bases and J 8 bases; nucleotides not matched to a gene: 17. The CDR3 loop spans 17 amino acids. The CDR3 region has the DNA TGTGCCAGCAGCCCGACCGGACAGGGGGAGTTTGTAGAGGGCTACACCTTC. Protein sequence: CASSPTGQGEFVEGYTF.

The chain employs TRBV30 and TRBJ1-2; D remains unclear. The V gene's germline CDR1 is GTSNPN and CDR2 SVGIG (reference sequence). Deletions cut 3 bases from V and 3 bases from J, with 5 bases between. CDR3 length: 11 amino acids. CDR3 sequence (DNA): TGTGCCTGGAGGGTTGACTATGGCTACACCTTC. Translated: CAWRVDYGYTF.

This CDR3 is CAISRDSIDYGYTF. For the CDR3, the DNA is TGTGCCATCAGCCGGGACAGTATTGACTATGGCTACACCTTC. This chain connects TRBV10-3 to TRBJ1-2; 7 nucleotides match TRBD1. With V trimmed by 6 bases and J by 3 bases, 7 bases remained unmatched. Germline CDR1 is ENHRY and CDR2 is SYGVKD. The CDR3 is made up of 14 amino acids.

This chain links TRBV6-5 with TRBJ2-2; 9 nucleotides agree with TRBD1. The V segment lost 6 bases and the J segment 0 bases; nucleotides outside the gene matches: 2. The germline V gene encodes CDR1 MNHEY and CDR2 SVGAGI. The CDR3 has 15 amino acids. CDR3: CASRRTGANTGELFF. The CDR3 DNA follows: TGTGCCAGCAGACGGACAGGGGCGAACACCGGGGAGCTGTTTTTT.

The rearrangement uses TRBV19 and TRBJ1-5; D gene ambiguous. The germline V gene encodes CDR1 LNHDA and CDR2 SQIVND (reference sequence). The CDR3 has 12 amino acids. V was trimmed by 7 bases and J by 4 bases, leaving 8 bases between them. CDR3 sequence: CASKGQNQPQHF. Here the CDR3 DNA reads TGTGCCAGTAAAGGGCAGAATCAGCCCCAGCATTTT.

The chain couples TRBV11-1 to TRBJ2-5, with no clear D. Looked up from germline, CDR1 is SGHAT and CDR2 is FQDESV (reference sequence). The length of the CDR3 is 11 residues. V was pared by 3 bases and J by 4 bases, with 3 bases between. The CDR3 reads CASSFGETQYF. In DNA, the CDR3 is TGTGCCAGCAGCTTCGGAGAGACCCAGTACTTC.

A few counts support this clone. The CDR3 DNA reads TGCGCCAGCAGTGAGTCACCAGGAAACGAGCAGTACTTC. Translated: CASSESPGNEQYF. The chain has TRBV10-1 and TRBJ2-7; D not certain. The CDR3 loop spans 13 amino acids. The V and J ends lost 0 bases and 5 bases respectively, with 8 bases between them. CDR1 and CDR2 (germline): WNHNN, SYGVQD (reference sequence).

CDR3 residues: CATSDSPNTEAFF. CDR3 DNA: TGTGCCACCAGTGATTCTCCTAACACTGAAGCTTTCTTT. This chain joins TRBV24-1 and TRBJ1-1; no definite D call. CDR1 and CDR2 from the germline V gene are KGHDR and SFDVKD. The CDR3 sequence is 13 residues long. V was pared by 2 bases and J by 2 bases, with 5 bases between.